This T cell receptor (beta chain) came from a study of T cell repertoires in cytomegalovirus infection. About the research overall: Shared public TCR beta signatures pointed to both CMV infection and a matching HLA type. General observations from the study: There were HLA-C-restricted CMV-specific TCR beta clonotypes dominating the ex vivo response. The cumulative frequency of public TCR beta families identified carriers of CMV plus the relevant HLA.

Each CDR3 protein gets one entry after TCRdb re-called the reads with MiXCR. The table lists around 320,000 distinct CDR3 sequences, 9.5% of them singletons. Germline V gene data show CDR1 as LGHNA and CDR2 as YSLEER. This CDR3 contains 15 residues. The junction had 11 bases not matched to a gene; V was cut back by 8 bases and J by 7 bases. Note on this clonotype: Antigen specificity is unknown.

Sequencing used PBMCs. This TCR was recovered from a human donor in good health (CMV status not recorded). Some clones in this sample may be carry-over from other donors' samples. J is TRBJ2-1 and V is TRBV4-3, with 10 bases fitting TRBD2. The CDR3 region is CASQKTSGIVNEQFF. CDR3 nucleotide sequence: TGCGCCAGCCAAAAAACTAGCGGGATTGTTAATGAGCAGTTCTTC.